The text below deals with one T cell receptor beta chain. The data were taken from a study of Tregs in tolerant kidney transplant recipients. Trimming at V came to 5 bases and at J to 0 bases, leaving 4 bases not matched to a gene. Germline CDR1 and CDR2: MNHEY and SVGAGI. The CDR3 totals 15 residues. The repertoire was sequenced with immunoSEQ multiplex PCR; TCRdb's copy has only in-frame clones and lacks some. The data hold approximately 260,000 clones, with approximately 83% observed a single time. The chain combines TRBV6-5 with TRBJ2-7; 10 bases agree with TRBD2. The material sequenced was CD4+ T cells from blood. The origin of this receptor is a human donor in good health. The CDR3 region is CASSRTSGDSYEQYF. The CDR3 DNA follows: TGTGCCAGCAGTAGGACTAGCGGAGACTCCTACGAGCAGTACTTC.